This entry lists 8 T cell receptor beta chains sequenced from one sample in a study of T cells in Graves' hyperthyroidism and ophthalmopathy. RNA transcripts served as the template for amplifying TCR beta CDR3 regions. Carried out on the TCR CDR3, a first-round RT-PCR used the HTBI primer set. TCRdb analysed the multiplex PCR reads with MiXCR anew, one entry per CDR3 protein. This table has fewer than 650,000 distinct CDR3 sequences, around 15% appearing once. Sequencing was performed on blood. Source of these receptors: a woman aged 35 to 49 with Graves' hyperthyroidism.

This clonotype was observed a few times. The V call is TRBV12-3 or TRBV12-4, the J call TRBJ2-7; 10 bases fit TRBD1. The CDR3 sequence is 15 residues long. Trimming removed 6 bases from V and 3 bases from J; junction bases left unmatched: 8. The CDR3 sequence is CASRPPGQGYYEQYF. CDR3 DNA sequence: TGTGCCAGCAGGCCGCCGGGACAGGGGTACTACGAGCAGTACTTC.

This clonotype was observed many times. Being one base from a much bigger clone, this may be a read error. This chain connects TRBV11-2 to TRBJ2-3; unclear D gene. This CDR3 has 14 residues. Per the germline V gene, CDR1 is SGHAT and CDR2 is FQNNGV. Trimming stripped 1 base from V and 0 bases from J, with 5 bases between. The CDR3 spells CASSLVPSTDTQYF. The CDR3, as DNA: TGTGCCAGCAGCTTAGTTCCTAGCACAGATACGCAGTATTTT.

The gene calls are TRBV20-1 and TRBJ2-7, with TRBD2 identical over 16 bases. The V gene's germline CDR1 is DFQATT and CDR2 SNEGSKA (reference sequence). V lost 4 bases, J lost 3 bases, and 12 bases stayed unmatched. The length of the CDR3 is 18 residues. CDR3 loop: CSAKSTGTSGRAFYEQYF. The CDR3 nucleotides are TGCAGTGCTAAGTCTACCGGGACTAGCGGGAGGGCCTTCTACGAGCAGTACTTC.

This clonotype turned up a few times. The rearrangement links TRBV5-1 to TRBJ1-2, with D possibly matching TRBD1 (6 bases). Germline assignment: CDR1 SGHRS and CDR2 YFSETQ. The CDR3 consists of 14 residues. Trimming stripped 4 bases from V and 0 bases from J, with 10 bases between. CDR3 nucleotide sequence: TGCGCCAGCAGCGCGGACAGATCTAACTATGGCTACACCTTC. Translated: CASSADRSNYGYTF.

In this sample, this clonotype turned up many times. V and J are TRBV7-6 and TRBJ2-1; 10 nucleotides agree with TRBD2. Germline CDR1 is SGHVS and CDR2 is FNYEAQ. CDR3 size: 15 residues. The V segment lost 4 bases and the J segment 1 base; nucleotides outside the gene matches: 1. The CDR3 sequence is CASSSGLASYNEQFF. CDR3 DNA: TGTGCCAGCAGCTCGGGACTAGCGTCCTACAATGAGCAGTTCTTC.

This clonotype was detected many times. This sequence joins TRBV11-2 and TRBJ2-7; weak D call: TRBD2 (5 bases). The CDR3 is 15 residues long. Trimming took 0 bases from V and 3 from J, leaving 12 bases between them. CDR1 and CDR2 from the germline V gene are SGHAT and FQNNGV. Written as DNA, the CDR3 is TGTGCCAGCAGCTTAGAACCTAGCTCTCTCTACGAGCAGTACTTC. The encoded protein is CASSLEPSSLYEQYF.

This clonotype was observed many times. The chain is built from TRBV12-3 or TRBV12-4 and TRBJ2-7; perhaps TRBD1 as D (8 bases). V shed 8 bases and J shed 2 bases, with 19 bases lying between them. The CDR3 extends over 15 amino acids. The CDR3, as DNA: TGTGCCAGCCGCAGGGCGGGGGACAGGACCTACGAGCAGTACTTC. It is translated as CASRRAGDRTYEQYF.

This clonotype was seen ten or more times. The V gene is TRBV12-3 or TRBV12-4, the J gene TRBJ2-7, with 8 nucleotides matching TRBD2. V shed 1 base, J shed 1 base, and the junction held 3 bases outside the gene matches. This CDR3 comprises 15 residues. This chain's CDR3 is CASSLGRGASYEQYF. Written as DNA, the CDR3 is TGTGCCAGCAGTTTAGGGCGGGGGGCTTCCTACGAGCAGTACTTC.